This entry features one T cell receptor (beta chain) sequence. What this receptor recognizes is not known. No much larger clone is present one base from it, and per-base qualities are unavailable. This sample is drawn from a study of T cell responses to AZD1222 COVID-19 vaccine (dated by TCRdb to about 2021). For the study in its entirety: A total of 233 trial participants underwent TCR sequencing, of whom 207 received two doses of AZD1222 and about 25 received two doses of the MenACWY control vaccine. Trial participants were enrolled by age into subgroups of 18-55, 56-69 and 70-plus years, and about 150, 27 and 61 TCR-sequenced participants, respectively, were included in these subgroups. What the authors observed across the whole study: CD4 TCRs associated with the vaccine covered the entire spike protein, and the dominant responses were in regions 160-218 and 743-854. In the small 56-69-year group, the increase in depth fell short of significance, most likely because of low power. A significant rise in spike-specific TCR breadth and depth was observed after two AZD1222 doses relative to day 0 and relative to MenACWY recipients. Participants were mostly white British, with more females than males. The authors suggested clonal diversity may have been underestimated. Epitopes outside the regions mutated in the B.1.351 and B.1.1.7 variants were reportedly recognized by nearly half of the unique spike-specific TCRs. Conclusions about previously exposed vaccinees were limited because only a handful of AZD1222 recipients were SARS-CoV-2 seropositive at baseline. Because no day 14 peak-response samples were available, repertoires were characterized only after the peak T cell response.

The CDR3 regions of human TCRbeta chains were subjected to immunosequencing. In the original analysis: Repertoire TCRs were matched against a reference library of SARS-CoV-2-specific TCRs generated with the MIRA antigen-specificity platform. Breadth meant the fraction of unique TCRs that were SARS-CoV-2-associated, whereas depth meant the fraction of total T cells that were SARS-CoV-2-associated. Using the MIRA data, each spike-specific TCR was mapped to the spike region that the TCR reacts to and placed in a CD4 or CD8 class. Log10-transformed breadth and depth values were compared by one-way ANOVA with Sidak's multiple comparisons tests. This immuneACCESS table, as held by TCRdb, lists in-frame sequences with V and J called but not all clones. Of the missing ones, under half trace to an unresolved V gene in checked studies; the others have no known cause. That table supplies the V and J calls and clone size; D and trimming were determined from the DNA. Counted in this sample were around 130,000 clones; roughly nine tenths of them appeared once. Around 2.9% of the sample goes to the ten largest clones.

The meaning of the sample's time point label: about 28 days (+/-7) after the second vaccine dose. AZD1222 recipients whose second dose came at about 4 weeks and those whose second dose came at about 12 weeks were combined into one group, since spike-specific TCR depth and breadth did not differ between the two schedules. Vaccinee samples were obtained from the UK trials COV001 and COV002, which included a single-blind randomized controlled phase 2/3 trial of AZD1222 (ChAdOx1 nCoV-19) in healthy adults. For TCRbeta chain sequencing, PBMC samples from trial participants were taken at day 0 and at day 28 after the second dose. At the junction V is shortened by 2 bases and J by 0 bases; bases outside the gene matches: 3. Including the terminal cysteine and phenylalanine, the CDR3 comprises 16 residues. Just the 48-base CDR3 DNA is kept, in frame starting at base 1. CDR1 and CDR2 (MNHEY, SVGAGI) derive from the germline V gene.

The source is an adult who received the AZD1222 COVID-19 vaccine. The rearrangement combines TRBV6-5 with TRBJ2-3; 9 central nucleotides agree with TRBD2. The sequenced sample was peripheral blood, obtained 28 days after the second AZD1222 dose. CDR3 protein: CASSYGGGASTDTQYF. Read as DNA, the sequence is TGTGCCAGCAGTTACGGCGGGGGGGCTAGCACAGATACGCAGTATTTT.